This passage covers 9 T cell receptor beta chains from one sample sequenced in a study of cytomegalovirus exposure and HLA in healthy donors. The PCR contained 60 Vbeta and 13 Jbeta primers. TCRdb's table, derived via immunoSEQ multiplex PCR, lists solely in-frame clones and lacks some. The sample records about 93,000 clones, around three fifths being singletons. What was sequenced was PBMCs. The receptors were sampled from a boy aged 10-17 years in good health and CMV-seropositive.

CDR3 nucleotide sequence: TGTGCCAGCAGCCGTGAGGGGGTGACCTACAATGAGCAGTTCTTC. This codes for CASSREGVTYNEQFF. This rearrangement joins TRBV5-5 to TRBJ2-1, with D tentatively TRBD1 (6 bases). Germline assignment: CDR1 SGHKS and CDR2 YYEKEE (reference sequence). The CDR3 is 15 residues long. V was clipped by 4 bases and J by 2 bases, with 13 bases between them.

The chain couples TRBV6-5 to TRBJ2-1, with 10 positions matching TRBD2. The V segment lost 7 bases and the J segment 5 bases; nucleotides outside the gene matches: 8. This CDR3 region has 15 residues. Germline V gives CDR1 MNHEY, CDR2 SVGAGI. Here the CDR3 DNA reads TGTGCCAGCAAAACGACCGGGACTAGCGACAATGAGCAGTTCTTC. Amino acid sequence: CASKTTGTSDNEQFF.

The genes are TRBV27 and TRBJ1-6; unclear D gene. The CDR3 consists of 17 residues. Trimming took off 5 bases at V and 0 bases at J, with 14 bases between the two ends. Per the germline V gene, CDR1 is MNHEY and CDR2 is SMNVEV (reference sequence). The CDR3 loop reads CASSPDVRDSYNSPLHF. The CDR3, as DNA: TGTGCCAGCAGTCCAGACGTTCGGGACTCCTATAATTCACCCCTCCACTTT.

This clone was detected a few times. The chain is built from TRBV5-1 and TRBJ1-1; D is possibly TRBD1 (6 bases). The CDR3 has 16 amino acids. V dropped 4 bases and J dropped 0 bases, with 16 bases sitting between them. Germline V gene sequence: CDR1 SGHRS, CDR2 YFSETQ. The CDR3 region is CASSHRDNDMNTEAFF. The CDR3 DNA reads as TGCGCCAGCAGCCACCGGGACAACGACATGAACACTGAAGCTTTCTTT.

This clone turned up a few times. CDR3 bases: TGCGCCAGCAGCAGATCCGGGACAGGGGGCGACGGCTACACCTTC. Encoded protein: CASSRSGTGGDGYTF. This chain uses TRBV5-1 with TRBJ1-2, with 12 bases identical to TRBD1. Germline V gene data show CDR1 as SGHRS and CDR2 as YFSETQ. The CDR3 contains 15 residues. The trim removed 4 bases at V and 8 bases at J, leaving 9 bases unmatched.

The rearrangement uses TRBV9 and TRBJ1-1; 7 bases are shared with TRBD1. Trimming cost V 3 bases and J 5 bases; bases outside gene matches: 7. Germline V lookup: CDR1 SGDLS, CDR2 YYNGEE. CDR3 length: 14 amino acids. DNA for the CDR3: TGTGCCAGCAGCGCCCGGACAGGCCCGACTGAAGCTTTCTTT. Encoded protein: CASSARTGPTEAFF.

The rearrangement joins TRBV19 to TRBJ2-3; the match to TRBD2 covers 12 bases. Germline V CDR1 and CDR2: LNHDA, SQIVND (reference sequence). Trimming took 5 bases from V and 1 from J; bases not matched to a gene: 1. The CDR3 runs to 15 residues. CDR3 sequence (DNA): TGTGCCAGTAGTTGGACTAGCGGGGGCACAGATACGCAGTATTTT. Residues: CASSWTSGGTDTQYF.

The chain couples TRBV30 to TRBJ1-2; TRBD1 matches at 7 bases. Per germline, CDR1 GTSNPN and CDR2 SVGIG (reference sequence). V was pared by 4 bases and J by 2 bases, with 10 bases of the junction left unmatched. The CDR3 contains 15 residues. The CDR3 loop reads CAWTMGTGVNYGYTF. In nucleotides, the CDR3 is TGTGCCTGGACCATGGGAACAGGGGTCAACTATGGCTACACCTTC.

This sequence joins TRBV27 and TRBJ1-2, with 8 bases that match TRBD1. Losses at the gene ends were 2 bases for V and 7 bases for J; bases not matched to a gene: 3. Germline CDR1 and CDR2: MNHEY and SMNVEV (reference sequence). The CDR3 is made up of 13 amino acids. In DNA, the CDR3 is TGTGCCAGCAGTTTAGGACAGGGCGGTGGCTACACCTTC. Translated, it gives CASSLGQGGGYTF.